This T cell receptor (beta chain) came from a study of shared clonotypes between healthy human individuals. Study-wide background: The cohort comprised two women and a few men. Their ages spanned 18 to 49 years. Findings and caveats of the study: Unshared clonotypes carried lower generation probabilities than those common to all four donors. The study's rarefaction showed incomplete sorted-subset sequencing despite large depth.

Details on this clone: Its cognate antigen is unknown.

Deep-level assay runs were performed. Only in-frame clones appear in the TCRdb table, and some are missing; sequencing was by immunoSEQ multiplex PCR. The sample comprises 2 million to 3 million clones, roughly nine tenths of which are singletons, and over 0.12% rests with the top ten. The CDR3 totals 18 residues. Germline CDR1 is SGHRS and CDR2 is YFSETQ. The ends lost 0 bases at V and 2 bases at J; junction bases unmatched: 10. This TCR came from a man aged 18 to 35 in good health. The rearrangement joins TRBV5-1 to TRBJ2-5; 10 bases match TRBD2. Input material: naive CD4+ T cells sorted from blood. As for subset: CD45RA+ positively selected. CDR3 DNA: TGCGCCAGCAGCTTGGATCCCTCTAGCGGGGGAAAACAAGAGACCCAGTACTTC. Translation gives CASSLDPSSGGKQETQYF.